This T cell receptor beta chain was sequenced for a study of blood T cells in healthy people across ages. The study's findings and limits: Shifts in expanded clonotypes may have been confounded by donor CMV status, which was unknown.

This clonotype was found a few times. The antigen remains unidentified. Combining a sample-barcoded 5' primer with a J-beta primer mix, a second PCR ran for about 6 to 12 cycles. TCRdb itself ran the 5' RACE reads through MiXCR, one entry per CDR3 protein. The sample carries hundreds of thousands of distinct CDR3 sequences, around a fifth recorded once. The donors, aged roughly 6 to 95, were healthy Caucasians from Russia. At least 6 micrograms of total RNA were extracted per sample. Material: blood. This receptor was taken from a man aged 70 or older in good health.

CDR3 DNA sequence: TGTGCCAGCAGCGCAGATCAGGGAGTAGAGACCCAGTACTTC. Translating gives CASSADQGVETQYF. The chain combines TRBV9 with TRBJ2-5; the D call may be TRBD1 or TRBD2 (5 bases each). Germline loops: CDR1 SGDLS, CDR2 YYNGEE. The CDR3 contains 14 residues. Trimming pared 3 bases from V and 4 bases from J, leaving 13 bases between. Variable domain in full (rest from reference TRBV9 and TRBJ2-5): DSGVTQTPKHLITATGQRVTLRCSPRSGDLSVYWYQQSLDQGLQFLIQYYNGEERAKGNILERFSAQQFPDLHSELNLSSLELGDSALYFCASSADQGVETQYFGPGTRLLVL.